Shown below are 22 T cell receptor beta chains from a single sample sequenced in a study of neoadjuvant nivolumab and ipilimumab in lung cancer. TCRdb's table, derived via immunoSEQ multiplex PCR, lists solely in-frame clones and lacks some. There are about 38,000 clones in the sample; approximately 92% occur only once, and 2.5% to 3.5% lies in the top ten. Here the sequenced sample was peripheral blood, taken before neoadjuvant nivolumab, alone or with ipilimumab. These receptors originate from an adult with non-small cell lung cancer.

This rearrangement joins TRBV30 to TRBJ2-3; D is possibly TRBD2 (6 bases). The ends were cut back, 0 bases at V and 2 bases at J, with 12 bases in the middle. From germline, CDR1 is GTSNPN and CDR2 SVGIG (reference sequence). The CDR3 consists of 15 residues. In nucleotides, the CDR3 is TGTGCCTGGAGTGTGTTGGGGGGATCCACAGATACGCAGTATTTT. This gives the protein CAWSVLGGSTDTQYF. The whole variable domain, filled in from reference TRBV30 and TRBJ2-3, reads SQTIHQWPATLVQPVGSPLSLECTVEGTSNPNLYWYRQAAGRGLQLLFYSVGIGQISSEVPQNLSASRPQDRQFILSSKKLLLSDSGFYLCAWSVLGGSTDTQYFGPGTRLTVL.

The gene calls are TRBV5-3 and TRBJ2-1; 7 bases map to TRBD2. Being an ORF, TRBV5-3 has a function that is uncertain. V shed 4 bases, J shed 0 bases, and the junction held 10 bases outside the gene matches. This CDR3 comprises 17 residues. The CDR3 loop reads CARSPGPLADSYNEQFF. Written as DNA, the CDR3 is TGTGCCAGAAGCCCTGGTCCTCTAGCGGACTCCTACAATGAGCAGTTCTTC.

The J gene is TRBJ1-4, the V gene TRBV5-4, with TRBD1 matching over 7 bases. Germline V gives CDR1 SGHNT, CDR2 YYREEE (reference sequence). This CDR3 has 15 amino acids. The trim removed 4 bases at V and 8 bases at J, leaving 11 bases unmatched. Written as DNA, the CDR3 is TGTGCCAGCAGCCGACAGGGAGGCCAAGGGGAAAAACTGTTTTTT. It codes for CASSRQGGQGEKLFF.

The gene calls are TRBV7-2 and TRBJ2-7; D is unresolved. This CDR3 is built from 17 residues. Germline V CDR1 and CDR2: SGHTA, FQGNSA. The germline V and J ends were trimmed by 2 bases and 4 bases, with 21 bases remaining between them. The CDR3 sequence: CASSLKSGSRSQYEQYF. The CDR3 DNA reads TGTGCCAGCAGCTTAAAGTCGGGTAGCCGTTCTCAGTACGAGCAGTACTTC.

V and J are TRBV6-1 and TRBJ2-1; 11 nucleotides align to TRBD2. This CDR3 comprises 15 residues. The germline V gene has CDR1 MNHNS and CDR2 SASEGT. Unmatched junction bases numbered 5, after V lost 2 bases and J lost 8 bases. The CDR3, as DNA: TGTGCCAGCAGTGAATCGGCTAGCGGGGGGTATGAGCAGTTCTTC. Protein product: CASSESASGGYEQFF.

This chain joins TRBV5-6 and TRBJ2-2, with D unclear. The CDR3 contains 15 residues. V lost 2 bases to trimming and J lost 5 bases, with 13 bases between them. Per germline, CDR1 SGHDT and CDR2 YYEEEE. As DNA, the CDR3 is TGTGCCAGCAGCTTATTCAGGCAGTATACCGGGGAGCTGTTTTTT. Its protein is CASSLFRQYTGELFF.

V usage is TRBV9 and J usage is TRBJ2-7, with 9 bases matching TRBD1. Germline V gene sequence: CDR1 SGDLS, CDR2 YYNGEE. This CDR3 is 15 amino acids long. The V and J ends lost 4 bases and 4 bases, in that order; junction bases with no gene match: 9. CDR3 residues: CASSPTAGQGYEQYF. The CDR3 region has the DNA TGTGCCAGCAGCCCTACAGCGGGACAGGGTTACGAGCAGTACTTC.

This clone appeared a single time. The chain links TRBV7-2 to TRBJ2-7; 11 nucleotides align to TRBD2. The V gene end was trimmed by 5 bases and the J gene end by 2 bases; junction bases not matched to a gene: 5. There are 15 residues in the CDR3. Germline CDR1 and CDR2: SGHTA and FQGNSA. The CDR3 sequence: CASSQGLAVTYEQYF. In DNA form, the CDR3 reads TGTGCCAGCAGCCAGGGACTAGCGGTTACCTACGAGCAGTACTTC.

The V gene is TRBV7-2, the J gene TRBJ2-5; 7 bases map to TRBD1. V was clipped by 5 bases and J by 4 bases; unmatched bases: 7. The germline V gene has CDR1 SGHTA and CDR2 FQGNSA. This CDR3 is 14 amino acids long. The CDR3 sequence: CASSIDRVLETQYF. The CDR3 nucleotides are TGTGCCAGCAGCATCGACAGGGTCCTAGAGACCCAGTACTTC.

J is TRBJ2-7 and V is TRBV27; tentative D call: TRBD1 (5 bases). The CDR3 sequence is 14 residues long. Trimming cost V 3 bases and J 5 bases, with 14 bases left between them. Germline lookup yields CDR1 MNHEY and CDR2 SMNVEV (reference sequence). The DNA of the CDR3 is TGTGCCAGCAGTTTGGTTCAGGGATCGGACGAGCAGTACTTC. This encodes CASSLVQGSDEQYF.

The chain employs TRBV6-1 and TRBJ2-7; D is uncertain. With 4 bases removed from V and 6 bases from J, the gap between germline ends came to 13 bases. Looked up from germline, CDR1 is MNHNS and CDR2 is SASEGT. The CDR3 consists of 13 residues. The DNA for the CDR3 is TGTGCCAGCAGTGTAGGGTCTCTCCGCGAGCAGTACTTC. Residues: CASSVGSLREQYF.

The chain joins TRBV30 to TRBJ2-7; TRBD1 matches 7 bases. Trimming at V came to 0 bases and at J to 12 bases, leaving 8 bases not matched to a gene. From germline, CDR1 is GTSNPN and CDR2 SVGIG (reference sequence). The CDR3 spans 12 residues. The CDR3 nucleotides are TGTGCCTGGAGTGTACAAGGGGGCCGGTTGTACTTC. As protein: CAWSVQGGRLYF.

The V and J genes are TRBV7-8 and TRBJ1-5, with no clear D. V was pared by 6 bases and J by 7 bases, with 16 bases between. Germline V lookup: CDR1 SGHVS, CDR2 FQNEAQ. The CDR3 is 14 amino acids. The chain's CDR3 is CASSSTMGVQPQHF. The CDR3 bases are TGTGCCAGCAGTAGTACCATGGGTGTACAGCCCCAGCATTTT.

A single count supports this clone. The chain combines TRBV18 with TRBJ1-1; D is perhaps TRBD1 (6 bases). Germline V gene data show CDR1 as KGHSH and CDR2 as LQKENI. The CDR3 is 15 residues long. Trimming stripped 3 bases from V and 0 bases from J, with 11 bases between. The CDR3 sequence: CASSPTQGLNTEAFF. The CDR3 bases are TGTGCCAGCTCACCTACACAGGGACTGAACACTGAAGCTTTCTTT.

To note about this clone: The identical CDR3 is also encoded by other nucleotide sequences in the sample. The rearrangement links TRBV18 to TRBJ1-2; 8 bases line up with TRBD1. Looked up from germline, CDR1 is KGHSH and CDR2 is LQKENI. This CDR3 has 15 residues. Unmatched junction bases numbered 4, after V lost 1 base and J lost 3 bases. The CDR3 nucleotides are TGTGCCAGCTCACCACGGGAGGACAGGGACTATGGCTACACCTTC. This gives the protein CASSPREDRDYGYTF.

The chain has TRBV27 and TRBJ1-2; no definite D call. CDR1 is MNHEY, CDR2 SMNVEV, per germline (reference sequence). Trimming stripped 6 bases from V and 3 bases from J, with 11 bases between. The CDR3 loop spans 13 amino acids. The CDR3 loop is CASRRPGDYGYTF. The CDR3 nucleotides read TGTGCCAGCAGGAGGCCCGGGGACTATGGCTACACCTTC.

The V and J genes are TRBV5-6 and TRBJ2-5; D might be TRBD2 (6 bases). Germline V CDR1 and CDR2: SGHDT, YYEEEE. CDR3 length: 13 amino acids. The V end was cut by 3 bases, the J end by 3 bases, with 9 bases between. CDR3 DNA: TGTGCCAGCAGCTCCGGGAGAGAAGAGACCCAGTACTTC. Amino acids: CASSSGREETQYF.

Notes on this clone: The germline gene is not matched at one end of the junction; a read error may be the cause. CDR3 residues: CASSPSRPGSTIYF. Here the CDR3 DNA reads TGTGCCAGCAGTCCTTCTCGTCCTGGAAGCACCATATATTTT. The chain has TRBV2 and TRBJ1-3, with D uncertain. The CDR3 contains 14 residues. Germline V gene data show CDR1 as SNHLY and CDR2 as FYNNEI. The full variable domain, completed using reference TRBV2 and TRBJ1-3, is EPEVTQTPSHQVTQMGQEVILRCVPISNHLYFYWYRQILGQKVEFLVSFYNNEISEKSEIFDDQFSVERPDGSNFTLKIRSTKLEDSAMYFCASSPSRPGSTIYFGEGSWLTVV.

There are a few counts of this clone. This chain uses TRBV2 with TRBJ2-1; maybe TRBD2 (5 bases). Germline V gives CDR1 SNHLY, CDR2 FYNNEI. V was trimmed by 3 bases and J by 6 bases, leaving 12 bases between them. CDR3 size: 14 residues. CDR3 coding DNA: TGTGCCAGCAGTGACCAGCGGCGGAGCAATGAGCAGTTCTTC. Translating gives CASSDQRRSNEQFF.

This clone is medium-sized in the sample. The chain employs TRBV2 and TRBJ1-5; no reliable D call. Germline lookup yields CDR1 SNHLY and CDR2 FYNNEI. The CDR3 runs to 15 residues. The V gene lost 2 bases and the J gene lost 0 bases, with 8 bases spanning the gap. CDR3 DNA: TGTGCCAGCAGTGAAACGGCCTATAGCAATCAGCCCCAGCATTTT. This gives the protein CASSETAYSNQPQHF.

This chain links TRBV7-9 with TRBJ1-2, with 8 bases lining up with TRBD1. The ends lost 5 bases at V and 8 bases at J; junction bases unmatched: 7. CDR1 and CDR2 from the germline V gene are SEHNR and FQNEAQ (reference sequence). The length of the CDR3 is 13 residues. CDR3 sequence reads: CASSGNRGSGYTF. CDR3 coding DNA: TGTGCCAGCAGCGGAAACAGGGGGTCGGGCTACACCTTC.

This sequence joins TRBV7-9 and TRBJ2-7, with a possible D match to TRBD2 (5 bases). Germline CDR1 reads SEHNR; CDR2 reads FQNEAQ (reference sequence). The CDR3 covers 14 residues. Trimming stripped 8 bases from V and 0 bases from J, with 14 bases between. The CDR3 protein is CASSISAFSYEQYF. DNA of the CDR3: TGTGCCAGCTCTATTAGCGCGTTCTCCTACGAGCAGTACTTC.